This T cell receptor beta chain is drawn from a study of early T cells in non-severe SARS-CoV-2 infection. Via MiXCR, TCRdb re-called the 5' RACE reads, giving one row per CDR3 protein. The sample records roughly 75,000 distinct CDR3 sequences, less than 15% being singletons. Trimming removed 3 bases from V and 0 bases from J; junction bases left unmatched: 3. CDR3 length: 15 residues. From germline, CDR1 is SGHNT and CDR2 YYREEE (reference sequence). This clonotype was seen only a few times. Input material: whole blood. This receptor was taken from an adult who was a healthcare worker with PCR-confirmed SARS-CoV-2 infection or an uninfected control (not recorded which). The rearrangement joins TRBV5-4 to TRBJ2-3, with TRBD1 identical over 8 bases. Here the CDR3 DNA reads TGTGCCAGCAGCTCGGGACAGGCGAGCACAGATACGCAGTATTTT. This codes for CASSSGQASTDTQYF.